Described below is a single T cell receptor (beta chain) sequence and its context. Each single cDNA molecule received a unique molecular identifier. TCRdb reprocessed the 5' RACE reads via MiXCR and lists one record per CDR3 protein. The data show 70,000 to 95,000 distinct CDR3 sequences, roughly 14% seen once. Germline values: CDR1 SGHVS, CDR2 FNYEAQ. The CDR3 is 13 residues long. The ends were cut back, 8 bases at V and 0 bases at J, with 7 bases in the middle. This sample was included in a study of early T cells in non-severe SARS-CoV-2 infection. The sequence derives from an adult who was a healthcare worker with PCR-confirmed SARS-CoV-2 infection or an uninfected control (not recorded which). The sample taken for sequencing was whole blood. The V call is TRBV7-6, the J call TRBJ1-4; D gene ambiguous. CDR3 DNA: TGTGCCAGCCCGAAGCCAACTAATGAAAAACTGTTTTTT. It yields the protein CASPKPTNEKLFF.